This TCR beta chain was found in a study of cytomegalovirus exposure and HLA in healthy donors. Overall study findings and caveats: Reportedly, cytomegalovirus status was diagnosed with high sensitivity and specificity. In vitro checks showed that a few CMV-associated chains really do target CMV antigens.

The study ran its PCR with 60 Vbeta and 13 Jbeta primers. Sequencing used immunoSEQ multiplex PCR; TCRdb keeps in-frame clones, though not all of them. The table has around 150,000 clones, over 65% seen once. The germline CDR1 and CDR2 sequences are SGDLS and YYNGEE. V lost 4 bases and J 0 bases, leaving 10 bases between the germline ends. The CDR3 has 15 residues. The sample holds a few counts of this clone. The antigen remains unidentified. The rearrangement links TRBV9 to TRBJ2-2; TRBD2 is a possible D gene (5 bases). The sample comprised PBMCs. This clonotype was obtained from a woman aged 40 to 50 in good health and CMV-seronegative. The CDR3 is CASSSRRTNTGELFF. The CDR3 DNA reads as TGTGCCAGCAGCTCCAGGAGGACGAACACCGGGGAGCTGTTTTTT.